Included here is one T cell receptor (beta chain) sequence, with context. CDR3 length: 11 amino acids. Trimming took 4 bases from V and 7 from J, leaving 6 bases between them. This sample is part of a study of blood T cell repertoires in COVID-19. In the original workflow: From reference gene primer amplification, estimates of nucleated cell counts were derived. Sequencing used immunoSEQ multiplex PCR; TCRdb keeps in-frame clones, though not all of them. V and J calls plus clone size are reproduced from that table; the DNA served to infer D and trimming. The table has 200,000 to 250,000 clones, about 85% seen once.

The rearrangement joins TRBV12-3 or TRBV12-4 to TRBJ2-3; unclear D gene. This sequence was found in a man aged 65 to 85 with acute or convalescent COVID-19. The sequenced sample was peripheral blood. CDR3 DNA sequence: TGTGCCAGCAGTTCCGGGTATACGCAGTATTTT. Its translation: CASSSGYTQYF.